The 26 T cell receptor beta chains given below trace back to one sample, sequenced in a study of T cells expressing NK-cell markers. One entry per CDR3 protein, without DNA, is what TCRdb gives after re-calling the 5' RACE reads. Its listing shows 400,000 to 450,000 distinct CDR3 sequences. Sequenced sample: blood T cells: a sorted CD56 or NKG2C T cell subset, CD4+ or CD8+ T cells, or bulk PBMC T cells (not recorded which). These receptors were collected from a woman aged 18 to 75 in good health.

The chain recombines TRBV7-2 with TRBJ2-5; TCRdb's D gene call, TRBD2, goes unchecked for lack of DNA. This CDR3 has 13 amino acids. Looked up from germline, CDR1 is SGHTA and CDR2 is FQGNSA. The CDR3 sequence: CASGERGRETQYF.

V gene TRBV5-8 combines with J gene TRBJ2-5. This CDR3 contains 12 residues. Germline loops: CDR1 SGHTS, CDR2 YDEGEE. The CDR3 protein is CASNRAQETQYF.

The chain links TRBV4-3 to TRBJ2-1; TCRdb selects TRBD2, and the lack of DNA leaves this call unchecked. CDR1 LGHNA and CDR2 YSLEER come from the germline V gene. The CDR3 spans 14 residues. CDR3 protein: CASSQVVGIHEQFF.

V and J are TRBV7-9 and TRBJ1-5; TCRdb selects TRBD1, and the lack of DNA leaves this call unchecked. The germline CDR1 and CDR2 sequences are SEHNR and FQNEAQ (reference sequence). The CDR3 length is 15 residues. The CDR3 here is CASSSLQGGNQPQHF. Supplemented by reference TRBV7-9 and TRBJ1-5, the full variable domain reads DTGVSQNPRHKITKRGQNVTFRCDPISEHNRLYWYRQTLGQGPEFLTYFQNEAQLEKSRLLSDRFSAERPKGSFSTLEIQRTEQGDSAMYLCASSSLQGGNQPQHFGDGTRLSIL.

The chain recombines TRBV29-1 with TRBJ2-7; absent DNA, TCRdb's TRBD2 call cannot be checked. Germline V gives CDR1 SQVTM, CDR2 ANQGSEA. This CDR3 region has 15 residues. The chain's CDR3 is CSVVSGLSLFYEQYF.

This rearrangement joins TRBV29-1 to TRBJ2-3; TCRdb names TRBD1, which stays unverified in the absence of DNA. This CDR3 contains 13 residues. The germline gives CDR1 SQVTM, CDR2 ANQGSEA. The CDR3 reads CSVTGGSTDTQYF.

V is TRBV12-3 or TRBV12-4 and J is TRBJ1-3; TCRdb outputs TRBD1, but without DNA this stays unchecked. The CDR3 runs 15 residues. This CDR3 reads CASSLAGASGNTIYF.

The chain employs TRBV19 and TRBJ1-1; TCRdb returns TRBD1, unconfirmable since there is no DNA. Germline V lookup: CDR1 LNHDA, CDR2 SQIVND (reference sequence). The CDR3 is made up of 14 amino acids. The CDR3 loop reads CASSIWGLGAEAFF.

The chain recombines TRBV20-1 with TRBJ2-1; TCRdb selects TRBD1, and the lack of DNA leaves this call unchecked. In germline, CDR1 is DFQATT, CDR2 SNEGSKA (reference sequence). The CDR3 spans 14 residues. Here the CDR3 reads CSARVTGYRNEQFF.

The rearrangement uses TRBV27 and TRBJ2-3; TCRdb's D gene call, TRBD1, goes unchecked for lack of DNA. CDR3 length equals 15 residues. Germline assignment: CDR1 MNHEY and CDR2 SMNVEV (reference sequence). The CDR3 protein is CASRLQAPSTDTQYF.

The V and J genes are TRBV4-3 and TRBJ2-1. There are 16 residues in the CDR3. From germline, CDR1 is LGHNA and CDR2 YSLEER. CDR3 protein: CASSQDTTSSYNEQFF.

The chain employs TRBV12-3 or TRBV12-4 and TRBJ2-3. The CDR3 has 15 amino acids. CDR3 residues: CASSLGGKETDTQYF.

The rearrangement links TRBV4-3 to TRBJ2-3; TCRdb's assignment of TRBD1 cannot be checked, as there is no DNA. The CDR3 spans 14 residues. Germline assignment: CDR1 LGHNA and CDR2 YSLEER. The CDR3 loop is CASSQGRPGDTQYF.

The CDR3 loop reads CASRVGTGNYGYTF. The J gene is TRBJ1-2, the V gene TRBV4-3; without DNA, the TCRdb call of TRBD1 cannot be checked. Germline V gene lookup returns CDR1 LGHNA and CDR2 YSLEER. The CDR3 is made up of 14 amino acids.

The genes are TRBV27 and TRBJ2-7; the D call of TRBD2 rests on TCRdb alone, since no DNA is present to check it. There are 15 residues in the CDR3. CDR1 is MNHEY and CDR2 is SMNVEV in the germline V gene (reference sequence). This CDR3 is CASSWGLAEAYEQYF.

V gene TRBV5-4 combines with J gene TRBJ2-5; TCRdb's D call of TRBD2 is untestable without DNA. Germline V gene lookup returns CDR1 SGHNT and CDR2 YYREEE (reference sequence). CDR3 size: 16 residues. The CDR3 sequence: CASSLGPSGGQETQYF.

J is TRBJ2-7 and V is TRBV20-1. There are 11 residues in the CDR3. Per germline, CDR1 DFQATT and CDR2 SNEGSKA (reference sequence). CDR3 residues: CSAKPSYEQYF.

V gene TRBV12-3 or TRBV12-4 combines with J gene TRBJ2-3. This CDR3 region has 14 residues. CDR3 sequence: CASSLSLPEDTQYF.

V gene TRBV4-3 combines with J gene TRBJ1-1; TCRdb indicates TRBD1, and absent DNA this call remains unverified. Germline CDR1 LGHNA, CDR2 YSLEER. CDR3 length: 14 residues. CDR3 in amino acids: CASSQEGQNTEAFF.

The gene calls are TRBV6-1 and TRBJ1-1; with no DNA, the TCRdb D assignment of TRBD1 cannot be verified. CDR3 length equals 16 residues. Germline-derived CDR1 and CDR2 are MNHNS and SASEGT. CDR3 sequence: CASSPQGRGPDTEAFF.

CDR3 in amino acids: CASSTPVFKYNEQFF. This chain uses TRBV6-1 with TRBJ2-1; TCRdb names TRBD1, which stays unverified in the absence of DNA. Per germline, CDR1 MNHNS and CDR2 SASEGT. The CDR3 contains 15 residues.

The V call is TRBV29-1, the J call TRBJ1-2. The CDR3 is 13 amino acids. Germline V CDR1 and CDR2: SQVTM, ANQGSEA. CDR3 protein: CSVEDLGPLGITF.

The genes are TRBV3-1 and TRBJ1-6; there is no DNA to check the TCRdb D call of TRBD1. The CDR3 sequence is 16 residues long. Germline CDR1 is LGHDT and CDR2 is YNNKEL (reference sequence). CDR3 sequence: CASSQTTTGMGSPLHF. Together with reference TRBV3-1 and TRBJ1-6, the CDR3 gives the full variable domain: DTAVSQTPKYLVTQMGNDKSIKCEQNLGHDTMYWYKQDSKKFLKIMFSYNNKELIINETVPNRFSPKSPDKAHLNLHINSLELGDSAVYFCASSQTTTGMGSPLHFGNGTRLTVT.

The chain employs TRBV27 and TRBJ1-1. This CDR3 is 13 amino acids long. Looked up from germline, CDR1 is MNHEY and CDR2 is SMNVEV (reference sequence). The CDR3 region is CASRLGSNTEAFF.

This chain links TRBV29-1 with TRBJ2-7. Per the germline V gene, CDR1 is SQVTM and CDR2 is ANQGSEA. The CDR3 has 12 amino acids. The CDR3 region is CSVVDPSYEQYF.

The chain employs TRBV29-1 and TRBJ1-2; TCRdb calls TRBD1, which cannot be checked without DNA. CDR3 length: 16 residues. CDR1 and CDR2 from the germline V gene are SQVTM and ANQGSEA. CDR3 amino acids: CSVEGERGLFPFGYTF.